These 25 T cell receptor beta chains originate from one sample sequenced in a study of identical twins. TCRdb redid the calling of the 5' RACE reads with MiXCR, one entry per CDR3 protein. This table has around 680,000 distinct CDR3 sequences, 8% to 9% appearing once. These data were also filed under a second study, of yellow fever vaccine responses in identical twins.

The sequencing sample was made of PBMCs. These receptor sequences come from a woman younger than 30 in good health.

This clonotype was seen many times. This sequence joins TRBV12-3 or TRBV12-4 and TRBJ2-7; 13 positions agree with TRBD2. The CDR3 has 16 residues. The V segment lost 0 bases and the J segment 7 bases; nucleotides outside the gene matches: 6. The CDR3 reads CASSLAIPGLAGEQYF. CDR3 in DNA: TGTGCCAGCAGTTTAGCCATCCCGGGACTAGCGGGGGAGCAGTACTTC.

This clonotype was observed a few times. The chain links TRBV28 to TRBJ2-7; 9 positions match TRBD2. The germline CDR1 and CDR2 sequences are MDHEN and SYDVKM. There are 16 residues in the CDR3. With V trimmed by 4 bases and J by 5 bases, 12 bases remained unmatched. CDR3 amino acids: CASSWVRGGRVNEQYF. DNA of the CDR3: TGTGCCAGCAGTTGGGTGCGGGGGGGCCGGGTGAACGAGCAGTACTTC.

The chain links TRBV15 to TRBJ2-3; no definite D call. V shed 6 bases and J shed 2 bases, with 9 bases lying between them. The CDR3 runs 13 residues. CDR1 is LNHNV, CDR2 YYDKDF, per germline (reference sequence). CDR3 DNA: TGTGCCACCAGGTTACTACCCACAGATACGCAGTATTTT. It specifies CATRLLPTDTQYF.

This clonotype was seen many times. V is TRBV5-1 and J is TRBJ2-3, with TRBD2 matching over 10 bases. CDR1 SGHRS and CDR2 YFSETQ come from the germline V gene. The trim removed 7 bases at V and 5 bases at J, leaving 10 bases unmatched. The CDR3 consists of 15 residues. CDR3 DNA: TGCGCCAGCGGTATAGCGGGGGGCCCTCGAGATACGCAGTATTTT. Translation gives CASGIAGGPRDTQYF.

The V call is TRBV7-6, the J call TRBJ2-7, with 8 bases identical to TRBD2. Germline CDR1 reads SGHVS; CDR2 reads FNYEAQ. The CDR3 has 15 residues. The V segment lost 5 bases and the J segment 6 bases; nucleotides outside the gene matches: 12. CDR3 sequence reads: CASSPGGGKGAEQYF. CDR3 bases: TGTGCCAGCAGCCCGGGCGGGGGGAAGGGAGCCGAGCAGTACTTC. The full variable domain, completed using reference TRBV7-6 and TRBJ2-7, is GAGVSQSPRYKVTKRGQDVALRCDPISGHVSLYWYRQALGQGPEFLTYFNYEAQQDKSGLPNDRFSAERPEGSISTLTIQRTEQRDSAMYRCASSPGGGKGAEQYFGPGTRLTVT.

Details on this clonotype: This may be a read error: a much more frequent sequence differs by one nucleotide. The genes are TRBV6-4 and TRBJ2-7; D is possibly TRBD1 (6 bases). The CDR3 is made up of 17 amino acids. Germline CDR1 reads MRHNA; CDR2 reads SNTAGT. As DNA, the CDR3 is TGTACCAGCAGTTTCGGGTTAGGGGGAGCGTTCGCCTACGAGCAGTACTTC. Translated, it gives CTSSFGLGGAFAYEQYF.

The V and J genes are TRBV3-1 and TRBJ2-3; 14 bases fit TRBD2. CDR3 length: 18 amino acids. Germline loops: CDR1 LGHDT, CDR2 YNNKEL (reference sequence). CDR3 amino acids: CTFSLAPGLAGGTDTQYF. As DNA, the CDR3 is TGTACCTTCAGTTTAGCCCCTGGACTAGCGGGAGGTACAGATACGCAGTATTTT.

The chain links TRBV7-8 to TRBJ2-1; 13 nucleotides align to TRBD2. J was trimmed by 9 bases and V by 5 bases; bases with no gene match: 13. This CDR3 region has 17 residues. Looked up from germline, CDR1 is SGHVS and CDR2 is FQNEAQ. The CDR3 coding sequence is TGTGCCAGCAGCCACCCCGGCAGGACTAGCGGGAGTAGTGAGCAGTTCTTC. It translates to CASSHPGRTSGSSEQFF.

The rearrangement joins TRBV3-1 to TRBJ1-4; 7 bases agree with TRBD1. The CDR3 is 14 amino acids. With 4 bases clipped from V and 7 bases from J, the junction kept 6 bases outside the gene matches. Germline values: CDR1 LGHDT, CDR2 YNNKEL (reference sequence). For the CDR3, the DNA is TGTGCCAGCAGCCCGACAGGGTCTACTGAAAAACTGTTTTTT. Translating gives CASSPTGSTEKLFF.

This clonotype came up a few times. This chain connects TRBV5-1 to TRBJ2-2; TRBD1 is a possible D gene (6 bases). The germline CDR1 and CDR2 sequences are SGHRS and YFSETQ. V was trimmed by 5 bases and J by 1 base, leaving 12 bases between them. This CDR3 is built from 15 residues. The CDR3 spells CASRGGAENTGELFF. Here the CDR3 DNA reads TGCGCCAGCAGAGGGGGAGCCGAGAACACCGGGGAGCTGTTTTTT.

This clonotype was seen ten or more times. The CDR3 DNA reads as TGCAGTGCTAGTTTGCTAGCTTACTACGAGCAGTACTTC. Translating gives CSASLLAYYEQYF. The J gene is TRBJ2-7, the V gene TRBV20-1; D might be TRBD2 (5 bases). This CDR3 is 13 amino acids long. Germline CDR1 reads DFQATT; CDR2 reads SNEGSKA (reference sequence). Between the trimmed V and J ends, which lost 3 bases and 3 bases, there was a span of 12 bases.

There are many counts of this clonotype. V usage is TRBV10-3 and J usage is TRBJ1-2; D call uncertain. The V gene lost 3 bases and the J gene lost 4 bases, with 9 bases spanning the gap. Germline V gene lookup returns CDR1 ENHRY and CDR2 SYGVKD. The length of the CDR3 is 13 residues. The CDR3 nucleotides read TGTGCCATCAGTGATGAGGTGACCTATGGCTACACCTTC. Translation: CAISDEVTYGYTF.

This clonotype was counted at least ten times. The chain has TRBV28 and TRBJ2-7; 8 bases are shared with TRBD1. J gave up 4 bases and V 5 bases, and 7 bases lay outside the gene matches. Germline lookup yields CDR1 MDHEN and CDR2 SYDVKM. CDR3 length: 14 residues. CDR3 bases: TGTGCCAGCAGTACAGGGGGGTCCATATACGAGCAGTACTTC. This gives the protein CASSTGGSIYEQYF.

The chain employs TRBV5-1 and TRBJ2-1; D might be TRBD2 (5 bases). CDR1 and CDR2 from the germline V gene are SGHRS and YFSETQ. Trimming left V 7 bases short and J 3 bases short, with 17 bases between. CDR3 size: 15 residues. The CDR3 sequence: CASGPGNWDYNEQFF. The CDR3 coding sequence is TGCGCCAGCGGCCCGGGAAACTGGGACTACAATGAGCAGTTCTTC.

This rearrangement joins TRBV24-1 to TRBJ2-1; a possible D gene is TRBD2 (5 bases). Deletions cut 8 bases from V and 0 bases from J, with 10 bases between. There are 14 residues in the CDR3. Germline V CDR1 and CDR2: KGHDR, SFDVKD. The CDR3 spells CATTPGSSYNEQFF. Written as DNA, the CDR3 is TGTGCCACCACCCCTGGGAGCTCCTACAATGAGCAGTTCTTC.

At least ten counts were recorded for this clonotype. This rearrangement joins TRBV12-3 or TRBV12-4 to TRBJ1-1; TRBD1 matches 8 bases. V was pared by 2 bases and J by 6 bases, with 23 bases of the junction left unmatched. CDR3 length: 20 amino acids. The CDR3 is CASSLYLTNSRDRRGPEAFF. The CDR3 DNA is TGTGCCAGCAGTTTATACTTAACCAATAGCCGGGACAGGAGGGGACCTGAAGCTTTCTTT.

The rearrangement uses TRBV3-1 and TRBJ2-1; no clear D gene. V gave up 1 base and J gave up 5 bases, with 9 bases separating them. The CDR3 has 14 residues. Germline CDR1 is LGHDT and CDR2 is YNNKEL (reference sequence). Here the CDR3 reads CASSQVDGNNEQFF. The CDR3 nucleotides read TGTGCCAGCAGCCAAGTTGACGGAAACAATGAGCAGTTCTTC.

CDR3 in amino acids: CASSKRLPGELFF. For the CDR3, the DNA is TGTGCCAGCAGCAAAAGGTTACCCGGGGAGCTGTTTTTT. The chain joins TRBV21-1 to TRBJ2-2. TRBV21-1 is given as a pseudogene. This CDR3 comprises 13 residues.

The chain recombines TRBV11-1 with TRBJ2-1, with 7 bases lining up with TRBD1. Trimming at V came to 1 base and at J to 0 bases, leaving 15 bases not matched to a gene. Germline-derived CDR1 and CDR2 are SGHAT and FQDESV (reference sequence). This CDR3 spans 20 amino acids. The CDR3 sequence is CASSLDGTRGMNPSYNEQFF. CDR3 in DNA: TGTGCCAGCAGCTTAGATGGGACCAGGGGGATGAACCCCTCCTACAATGAGCAGTTCTTC.

There are many counts of this clonotype. The V call is TRBV5-1, the J call TRBJ1-1; D uncertain. This CDR3 is built from 14 residues. Trimming took 3 bases from V and 1 from J, leaving 10 bases between them. Germline assignment: CDR1 SGHRS and CDR2 YFSETQ. CDR3 DNA sequence: TGCGCCAGCAGCTGGGGTCAGCCGAACACTGAAGCTTTCTTT. Amino acids: CASSWGQPNTEAFF.

The chain has TRBV5-6 and TRBJ1-2; tentative D call: TRBD1 (5 bases). The CDR3 runs 13 residues. V lost 0 bases and J lost 6, with 9 bases in between. Germline V gene lookup returns CDR1 SGHDT and CDR2 YYEEEE. The CDR3 sequence: CASSLAAGNGYTF. The CDR3 DNA reads TGTGCCAGCAGCTTGGCGGCAGGGAATGGCTACACCTTC.

This chain uses TRBV25-1 with TRBJ2-1; D is ambiguous. The germline gives CDR1 MGHDK, CDR2 SYGVNS. The CDR3 consists of 15 residues. Trimming cost V 7 bases and J 6 bases, with 19 bases left between them. CDR3 nucleotide sequence: TGTGCCAGCACCCGTTCGGGTCTTGGCTCCAATGAGCAGTTCTTC. Translating it yields CASTRSGLGSNEQFF.

This clonotype was seen ten or more times. V usage is TRBV28 and J usage is TRBJ2-1; tentative D call: TRBD1 (5 bases). CDR1 is MDHEN and CDR2 is SYDVKM in the germline V gene. The CDR3 is 13 amino acids. V was shortened by 2 bases and J by 16 bases, with 18 bases between the two germline ends. The CDR3 here is CASSLESLDKRFF. CDR3 DNA sequence: TGTGCCAGCAGTTTAGAGTCTCTGGACAAGCGATTCTTC. The variable domain in full, with the rest retrieved from reference TRBV28 and TRBJ2-1, is DVKVTQSSRYLVKRTGEKVFLECVQDMDHENMFWYRQDPGLGLRLIYFSYDVKMKEKGDIPEGYSVSREKKERFSLILESASTNQTSMYLCASSLESLDKRFFGPGTRLTVL.

The V gene is TRBV2, the J gene TRBJ2-7; D ambiguous. Germline V lookup: CDR1 SNHLY, CDR2 FYNNEI. The germline V and J ends were trimmed by 7 bases and 3 bases, with 16 bases remaining between them. The CDR3 loop spans 14 amino acids. CDR3 region: CASTLDSTYYEQYF. The CDR3 region has the DNA TGTGCCAGCACCTTAGATTCGACCTACTACGAGCAGTACTTC.

This clonotype has only a few counts. V and J are TRBV12-3 or TRBV12-4 and TRBJ1-5, with 8 bases fitting TRBD1. Germline trimming cut 5 bases from V and 0 bases from J; bases unmatched to any gene: 6. The CDR3 spans 16 residues. CDR3 coding DNA: TGTGCCAGCAGTCCAACAGGGGGGTCTAGCAATCAGCCCCAGCATTTT. It specifies CASSPTGGSSNQPQHF.